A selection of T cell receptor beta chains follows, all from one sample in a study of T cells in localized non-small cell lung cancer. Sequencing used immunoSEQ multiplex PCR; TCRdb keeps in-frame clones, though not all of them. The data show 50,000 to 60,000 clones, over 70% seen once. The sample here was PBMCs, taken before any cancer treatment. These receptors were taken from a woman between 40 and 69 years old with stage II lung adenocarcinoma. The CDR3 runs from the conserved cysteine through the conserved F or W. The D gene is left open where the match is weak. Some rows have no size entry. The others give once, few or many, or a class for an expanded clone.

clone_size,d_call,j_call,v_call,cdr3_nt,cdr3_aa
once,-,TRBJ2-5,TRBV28,TGTGCCAGCAGTTTGCGTCTGAAGACCCAGTACTTC,CASSLRLKTQYF
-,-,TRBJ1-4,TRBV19,TGTGCCAGTAGAGGAAAGGAGGGGGTTGAAAAACTGTTTTTT,CASRGKEGVEKLFF
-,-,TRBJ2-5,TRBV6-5,TGTGCCAGCAGTTCAACGGCAGAGGAGACCCAGTACTTC,CASSSTAEETQYF
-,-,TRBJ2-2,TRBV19,TGTGCCAGTAGAGAAGACAGGTCGCGGACCGGGGAGCTGTTTTTT,CASREDRSRTGELFF
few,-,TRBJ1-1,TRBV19,TGTGCCAGTATAGGGATGAACACTGAAGCTTTCTTT,CASIGMNTEAFF
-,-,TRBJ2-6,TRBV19,TGTGCCAGTAGTAGTCAGAAGTCTGGGGCCAACGTCCTGACTTTC,CASSSQKSGANVLTF
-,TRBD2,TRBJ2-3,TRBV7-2,TGTGCCAGCAGCTTGACTAGCGGGGGGGCAAAAGGGAGCACAGATACGCAGTATTTT,CASSLTSGGAKGSTDTQYF
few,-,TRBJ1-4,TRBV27,TGTGCCAGCAGTCCCCGGGAGGTTCGTAATGAAAAACTGTTTTTT,CASSPREVRNEKLFF
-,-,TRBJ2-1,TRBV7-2,TGTGCCAGCAGCGCGGACAGGCGGGATCAGTTCTTC,CASSADRRDQFF
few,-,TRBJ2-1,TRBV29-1,TGCAGCGGCAGCCGGGACAGCGGGACCTACAATGAGCAGTTCTTC,CSGSRDSGTYNEQFF
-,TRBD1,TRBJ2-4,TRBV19,TGTGCCAGCACGGACAGGGGGCGAAACATTCAGTACTTC,CASTDRGRNIQYF
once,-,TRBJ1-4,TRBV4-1,TGCGCCAGCAGCCAAGGATGGGGCGAGAATGAAAAACTGTTTTTT,CASSQGWGENEKLFF
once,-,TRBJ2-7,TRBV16,TGTGCCAGCAGCCAATTCTTGGGGACCTTATTTGCCGGGCAGTACTTC,CASSQFLGTLFAGQYF
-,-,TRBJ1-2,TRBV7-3,TGTGCCAGCAGCTTAGGTCCGAACTTTAACTATGGCTACACCTTC,CASSLGPNFNYGYTF
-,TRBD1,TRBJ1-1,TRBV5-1,TGCGCCAGCAGCTCGCCGGACAGGGGGGACACTGAAGCTTTCTTT,CASSSPDRGDTEAFF
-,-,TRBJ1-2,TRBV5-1,TGCGCCAGCAGCTTGGTGGACGGCGTCCAGGACCCTAAACACTATGGCTACACCTTC,CASSLVDGVQDPKHYGYTF
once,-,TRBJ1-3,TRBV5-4,TGTGCCAGCAGCTTGCCGAGTGACGTCTCTGGAAACACCATATATTTT,CASSLPSDVSGNTIYF
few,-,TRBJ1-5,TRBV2,TGTGCCAGCAGATTAGGGAGGTCTGTCGGCAATCAGCCCCAGCATTTT,CASRLGRSVGNQPQHF
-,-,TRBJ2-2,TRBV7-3,TGTGCCAGCAGCTTAATTACAGGGCCGAACACCGGGGAGCTGTTTTTT,CASSLITGPNTGELFF
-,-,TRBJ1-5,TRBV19,TGTGCCAGTACCACGGTGGGGACCCCTAGCAATCAGCCCCAGCATTTT,CASTTVGTPSNQPQHF
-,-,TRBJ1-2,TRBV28,TGTGCCAACAGTTTTATGGACAGAGGGCGCCGAGCCTCCAACTATGGCTACACCTTC,CANSFMDRGRRASNYGYTF
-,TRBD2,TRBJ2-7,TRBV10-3,TGTGCCATCAGTGAGCGGGGGGGCCCGTACGAGCAGTACTTC,CAISERGGPYEQYF
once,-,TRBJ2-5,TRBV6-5,TGTGCCAGCAGCCAGGGTGGTGGGACCCAGTACTTC,CASSQGGGTQYF
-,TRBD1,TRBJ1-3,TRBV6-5,TGTGCCAGCAGTCCGCCGGGACAGGGGAGAAACACCATATATTTT,CASSPPGQGRNTIYF
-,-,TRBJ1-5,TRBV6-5,TGTGCCAGCAGTCGACAGGCATATAGCAATCAGCCCCAGCATTTT,CASSRQAYSNQPQHF
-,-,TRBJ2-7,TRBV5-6,TGTGCCAGCAGCTTGGCCCGGTCCTACGAGCAGTACTTC,CASSLARSYEQYF
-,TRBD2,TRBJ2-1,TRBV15,TGTGCCACCAGCCCAAGCGGGGGGGCTTTCAATGAGCAGTTCTTC,CATSPSGGAFNEQFF
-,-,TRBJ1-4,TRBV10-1,TGCGCCAGCAGTGAAGTGGCTCAGGGAGGAAAACTGTTTTTT,CASSEVAQGGKLFF
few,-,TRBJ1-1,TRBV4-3,TGCGCCAGCAGCGCTCGGGGCCTAGGCACTGAAGCTTTCTTT,CASSARGLGTEAFF
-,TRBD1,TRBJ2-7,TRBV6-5,TGTGCCAGCAGTTTACAGGGGGTGGATTACGAGCAGTACTTC,CASSLQGVDYEQYF
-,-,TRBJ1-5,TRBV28,TGTGCCAGCAGTTTTCCGGTGGGGGGAGTGGGCAATCAGCCCCAGCATTTT,CASSFPVGGVGNQPQHF
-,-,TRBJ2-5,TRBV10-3,TGTGCCATCAGTGAGTCGTACCAAGAGACCCAGTACTTC,CAISESYQETQYF
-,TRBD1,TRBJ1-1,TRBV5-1,TGCGCCAGCAGATCTAGCCCCGGGACAGGGGGATCGGTGAACACTGAAGCTTTCTTT,CASRSSPGTGGSVNTEAFF
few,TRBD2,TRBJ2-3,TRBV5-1,TGCGCCAGCAGTTTCGGGGGGTTGGGCACAGATACGCAGTATTTT,CASSFGGLGTDTQYF
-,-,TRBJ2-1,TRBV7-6,TGTGCCAGCAGCTTAAGTCCGGGGAGTGAGCAGTTCTTC,CASSLSPGSEQFF
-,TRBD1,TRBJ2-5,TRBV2,TGTGCCAGCAGTGTCGAGGGGGCAGAGACCCAGTACTTC,CASSVEGAETQYF
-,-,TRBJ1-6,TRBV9,TGTGTAGATTCACCCCTCCACTTT,CVDSPLHF
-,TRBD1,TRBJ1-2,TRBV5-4,TGTGCCAGCAGCTTGGATAGACAGGGGCGGTTTGGCTACACCTTC,CASSLDRQGRFGYTF
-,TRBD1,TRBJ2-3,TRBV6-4,TGTGCCAGCAGCCTAGAGTCAGGGGGCGCGAAGAATACGCAGTATTTT,CASSLESGGAKNTQYF
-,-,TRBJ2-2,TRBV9,TGTGCCAGCAGTCAGAGGGTAGACGGGGAGCTGTTTTTT,CASSQRVDGELFF
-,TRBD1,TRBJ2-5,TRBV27,TGTGCCAGCAGTTTAATACAGGGGGCCACCACAGAGACCCAGTACTTC,CASSLIQGATTETQYF
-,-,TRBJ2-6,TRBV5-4,TGTGCCAGCCGGAAGAACTCTGGGGCCAACGTCCTGACTTTC,CASRKNSGANVLTF
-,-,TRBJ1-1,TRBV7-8,TGTGCCAGCAGCTTACGGGGGCGCGGAACCACTGAAGCTTTCTTT,CASSLRGRGTTEAFF
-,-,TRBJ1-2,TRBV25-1,TGTGCCAGCCATGGACCCTATGGCTACACCTTC,CASHGPYGYTF
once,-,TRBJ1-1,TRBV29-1,TGCAGCTCCCGGGGGGCAGGGAACACTGAAGCTTTCTTT,CSSRGAGNTEAFF
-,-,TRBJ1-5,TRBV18,TGTGCCAGCTCACAAACGTCCCAGGGCAATCAGCCCCAGCATTTT,CASSQTSQGNQPQHF
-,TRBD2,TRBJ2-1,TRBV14,TGTGCCAGCAGCCAACTCAGCGGACTAGCGGGATTGACCAATGAGCAGTTCTTC,CASSQLSGLAGLTNEQFF
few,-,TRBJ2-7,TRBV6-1,TGTGCCAGCAGTGCACTCTTAGACGGGTCCTACGAGCAGTACTTC,CASSALLDGSYEQYF
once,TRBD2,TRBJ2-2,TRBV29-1,TGCAGCGTTCGGCGGGGGGCCAGCACCGGGGAGCTGTTTTTT,CSVRRGASTGELFF